This T cell receptor beta chain was sequenced in a study of neoadjuvant anti-PD-1 for oral cavity cancer. As for the study in general: Around day 43, patients without progression received a fourth nivolumab dose before surgery. Findings of the study overall: Each response group had just a few patients in TCR analyses.

Six replicates per PBMC sample, mostly from around 500 ng of genomic DNA. Assay: immunoSEQ multiplex PCR; the TCRdb copy retains only in-frame clones and omits some. The profile shows 14,000 or so clones, around three quarters of them singletons. PBMCs were not maintained or expanded in culture before analysis. Germline trimming cut 2 bases from V and 6 bases from J; bases unmatched to any gene: 6. Per the germline V gene, CDR1 is WSHSY and CDR2 is SAAADI. The CDR3 is made up of 15 amino acids. Concerning this clone: The antigen is unknown.

This sequence originates from a person between 40 and 85 years old with oral cavity squamous cell carcinoma. The V gene is TRBV10-2, the J gene TRBJ2-2; 7 nucleotides line up with TRBD1. Sequenced material: PBMCs, taken before nivolumab (anti-PD-1) treatment. The CDR3 reads CASSENRGVPGELFF. CDR3 sequence (DNA): TGCGCCAGCAGTGAGAACAGGGGAGTACCCGGGGAGCTGTTTTTT.